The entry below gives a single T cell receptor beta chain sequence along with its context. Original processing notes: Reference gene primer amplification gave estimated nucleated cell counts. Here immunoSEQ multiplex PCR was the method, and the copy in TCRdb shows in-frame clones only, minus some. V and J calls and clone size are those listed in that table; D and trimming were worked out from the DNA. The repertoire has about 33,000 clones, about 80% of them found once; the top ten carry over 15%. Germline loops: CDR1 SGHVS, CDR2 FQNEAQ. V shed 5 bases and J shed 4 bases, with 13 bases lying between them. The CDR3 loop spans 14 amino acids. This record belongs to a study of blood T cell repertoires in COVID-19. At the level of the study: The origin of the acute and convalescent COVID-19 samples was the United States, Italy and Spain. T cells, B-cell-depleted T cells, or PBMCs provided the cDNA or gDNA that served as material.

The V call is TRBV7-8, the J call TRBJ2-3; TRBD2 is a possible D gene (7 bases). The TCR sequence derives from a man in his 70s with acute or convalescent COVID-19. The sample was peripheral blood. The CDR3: CASSLGGGSDTQYF. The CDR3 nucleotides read TGTGCCAGCAGCCTGGGGGGGGGCTCAGATACGCAGTATTTT.